Below, one T cell receptor (beta chain) is given with its context. TCRdb's copy holds only in-frame clones and misses some; the assay was immunoSEQ multiplex PCR. Seen here are roughly 500,000 clones, around 87% observed once, and the top ten hold 1.5% to 2%. Recruits, aged roughly 18 to 90 years, lived in 20 to 30 US areas. Symptom resolution, clearance, or two negative PCRs marked donors in Cohort 3 as recovered. Trimming stripped 1 base from V and 5 bases from J, with 11 bases between. Germline lookup yields CDR1 SGHAT and CDR2 FQNNGV. The CDR3 is 14 amino acids. The data are from a study of blood T cell repertoires in COVID-19. Study summary: In each case, the material was cDNA or gDNA derived from T cells, B-cell-depleted T cells, or PBMCs.

This receptor was obtained from a woman aged 40 to 55 who had recovered from COVID-19. V and J are TRBV11-2 and TRBJ1-1; no reliable D call. The material sequenced was PBMCs or T cells enriched from blood (not recorded which). The CDR3 loop reads CASSLVAVGTEAFF. The CDR3, as DNA: TGTGCCAGCAGCTTAGTGGCGGTTGGGACTGAAGCTTTCTTT. Supplemented by reference TRBV11-2 and TRBJ1-1, the full variable domain reads EAGVAQSPRYKIIEKRQSVAFWCNPISGHATLYWYQQILGQGPKLLIQFQNNGVVDDSQLPKDRFSAERLKGVDSTLKIQPAKLEDSAVYLCASSLVAVGTEAFFGQGTRLTVV.